This T cell receptor (beta chain) comes out of a study of CD8+ T cells in alopecia areata. Study overall: Scoring treated patients' severity relied on the percentage of scalp area affected.

Extraction and reverse transcription of RNA yielded cDNA as the sequencing template. The protocol was immunoSEQ multiplex PCR, while the TCRdb copy is restricted to in-frame clones and leaves out a portion. The sample includes 100,000 to 150,000 clones, around 58% of them seen just once. The treatment denotes: oral pan-JAK inhibitor, 5-10 mg twice daily. Individuals with alopecia areata gave both lesional scalp punch biopsies and peripheral blood for collection. The germline V gene encodes CDR1 MNHEY and CDR2 SMNVEV (reference sequence). The length of the CDR3 is 17 residues. The junction had 8 bases not matched to a gene; V was cut back by 0 bases and J by 2 bases. To note about this clone: The antigen is undetermined.

Findings of the study overall: In lesional scalp, particularly from alopecia totalis/universalis, clonality was higher than in normal scalp. Possibly as an HLA-related effect, TCR sharing across patients appeared less clear than in mice.

V usage is TRBV27 and J usage is TRBJ1-2; 8 bases map to TRBD1. The material was CD8+ T cells sorted from blood, obtained at week 4, from a patient treated with tofacitinib. The source is a human donor with alopecia areata. The CDR3 loop is CASSLSAPGQGNYGYTF. The DNA for the CDR3 is TGTGCCAGCAGTTTATCTGCCCCCGGACAGGGAAACTATGGCTACACCTTC.